Presented here are 27 T cell receptor beta chains from one specimen sequenced in a study of blood T cell repertoires in COVID-19. Sequencing was performed with immunoSEQ multiplex PCR; in TCRdb, only in-frame clones are kept and a portion is missing. The sample yields about 100,000 clones, approximately 90% seen once. The sample consisted of peripheral blood. All receptors derive from a man in his 60s with acute or convalescent COVID-19.

The rearrangement uses TRBV3-1 (or the pseudogene TRBV3-2) and TRBJ2-7, with TRBD2 matching 10 bases. The CDR3 contains 16 residues. Germline V lookup: CDR1 LGHDT, CDR2 YNNKEL (reference sequence). The junction had 5 bases not matched to a gene; V was cut back by 0 bases and J by 3 bases. The CDR3 DNA is TGTGCCAGCAGCCAAGAGGGGACTAGCGCCTACTACGAGCAGTACTTC. Its translation is CASSQEGTSAYYEQYF.

The chain links TRBV27 to TRBJ1-4; 11 bases fit TRBD1. This CDR3 is 16 amino acids long. Germline V gene sequence: CDR1 MNHEY, CDR2 SMNVEV (reference sequence). J gave up 4 bases and V 2 bases, and 3 bases lay outside the gene matches. CDR3 nucleotides: TGTGCCAGCAGTTTAGGGACAGGGGGAATTAATGAAAAACTGTTTTTT. Its translation is CASSLGTGGINEKLFF. Complete variable domain (other parts from reference TRBV27 and TRBJ1-4): EAQVTQNPRYLITVTGKKLTVTCSQNMNHEYMSWYRQDPGLGLRQIYYSMNVEVTDKGDVPEGYKVSRKEKRNFPLILESPSPNQTSLYFCASSLGTGGINEKLFFGSGTQLSVL.

The chain couples TRBV4-2 to TRBJ1-5, with TRBD1 as a possible D gene (6 bases). This CDR3 contains 15 residues. Trimming removed 0 bases from V and 4 bases from J, with 10 bases in between. Looked up from germline, CDR1 is LGHNA and CDR2 is YNFKEQ. CDR3 DNA sequence: TGTGCCAGCAGCCAAGATGGGACACGGAATCAGCCCCAGCATTTT. Protein product: CASSQDGTRNQPQHF.

The chain combines TRBV5-1 with TRBJ2-7; TRBD1 aligns across 7 bases. Germline V gene data show CDR1 as SGHRS and CDR2 as YFSETQ. With V trimmed by 5 bases and J by 2 bases, 7 bases remained unmatched. The CDR3 runs to 14 residues. CDR3 in amino acids: CASSRTGQTYEQYF. In nucleotides, the CDR3 is TGCGCCAGCAGTAGGACAGGACAGACCTACGAGCAGTACTTC.

This chain uses TRBV12-3 or TRBV12-4 with TRBJ2-2; 7 bases align to TRBD1. The CDR3 is made up of 11 amino acids. The V gene end was trimmed by 6 bases and the J gene end by 14 bases; junction bases not matched to a gene: 6. Written as DNA, the CDR3 is TGTGCCAGCAGCCAGACAGGGTCCCTGTTTTTT. Translating it yields CASSQTGSLFF.

The rearrangement uses TRBV25-1 and TRBJ2-1; weak D call: TRBD2 (7 bases). CDR1 and CDR2 from the germline V gene are MGHDK and SYGVNS. V gave up 4 bases and J gave up 0 bases, with 13 bases separating them. The CDR3 is made up of 16 amino acids. In nucleotides, the CDR3 is TGTGCCAGCAGTGGAAGGGGGGGGAGCTCCTACAATGAGCAGTTCTTC. It translates to CASSGRGGSSYNEQFF.

Concerning this clone: Other DNA sequences in this sample translate to the same CDR3. The chain carries TRBV19 and TRBJ2-2; 8 nucleotides match TRBD2. The CDR3 spans 14 residues. V lost 3 bases to trimming and J lost 7 bases; unmatched junction nucleotides: 4. In germline, CDR1 is LNHDA, CDR2 SQIVND (reference sequence). CDR3 sequence reads: CASSIRREVGELFF. As DNA, the CDR3 is TGTGCCAGTAGTATTCGGCGGGAGGTCGGGGAGCTGTTTTTT.

This clone occurred a few times. V and J are TRBV9 and TRBJ1-2; 8 positions agree with TRBD1. Germline V gives CDR1 SGDLS, CDR2 YYNGEE. This CDR3 has 17 amino acids. V shed 1 base, J shed 1 base, and the junction held 9 bases outside the gene matches. The CDR3 bases are TGTGCCAGCAGCGTATGGGGACAGGCGAAAATTAACTATGGCTACACCTTC. This encodes CASSVWGQAKINYGYTF.

The chain recombines TRBV28 with TRBJ1-6; TRBD1 agrees at 7 bases. This CDR3 comprises 15 residues. V lost 6 bases, J lost 5 bases, and 7 bases stayed unmatched. Germline V gene data show CDR1 as MDHEN and CDR2 as SYDVKM. The CDR3, as DNA: TGTGCCAGCAGCTCCGCCGACAGGGATAATTCACCCCTCCACTTT. As protein: CASSSADRDNSPLHF.

The genes are TRBV3-1 (or the pseudogene TRBV3-2) and TRBJ1-1, with D possibly TRBD1 on 6 matching bases. V was clipped by 3 bases and J by 7 bases, with 24 bases between them. This CDR3 region has 17 residues. Germline loops: CDR1 LGHDT, CDR2 YNNKEL (reference sequence). The CDR3 loop is CASSHPTGAQGGGEAFF. In DNA, the CDR3 is TGTGCCAGCAGCCATCCCACCGGGGCGCAGGGAGGGGGTGAAGCTTTCTTT.

The chain joins TRBV18 to TRBJ1-1; tentatively, D is TRBD1 (6 bases). CDR1 is KGHSH and CDR2 is LQKENI in the germline V gene. This CDR3 is 14 amino acids long. V dropped 1 base and J dropped 3 bases, with 9 bases sitting between them. In DNA, the CDR3 is TGTGCCAGCTCACCACGCAGGGGTGACACTGAAGCTTTCTTT. Translating gives CASSPRRGDTEAFF. Combining the CDR3 with reference TRBV18 and TRBJ1-1 gives the whole variable domain NAGVMQNPRHLVRRRGQEARLRCSPMKGHSHVYWYRQLPEEGLKFMVYLQKENIIDESGMPKERFSAEFPKEGPSILRIQQVVRGDSAAYFCASSPRRGDTEAFFGQGTRLTVV.

CDR3 nucleotide sequence: TGTGCCAGCAGTCTAGATACCACAACTAATGAAAAACTGTTTTTT. Its translation: CASSLDTTTNEKLFF. This chain connects TRBV3-1 (or the pseudogene TRBV3-2) to TRBJ1-4; D is uncertain. CDR3 size: 15 residues. From germline, CDR1 is LGHDT and CDR2 YNNKEL (reference sequence). Trimming took off 6 bases at V and 0 bases at J, with 11 bases between the two ends.

J is TRBJ2-1 and V is TRBV7-3, with 7 bases identical to TRBD2. The J segment lost 5 bases and the V segment lost 2 bases, leaving 3 bases of the junction unmatched. The CDR3 is made up of 14 amino acids. Germline V gene lookup returns CDR1 SGHTA and CDR2 FQGTGA. The DNA of the CDR3 is TGTGCCAGCAGCTTAGTAGCGGGTGACAATGAGCAGTTCTTC. Residues: CASSLVAGDNEQFF.

The rearrangement joins TRBV28 to TRBJ2-3; 8 bases line up with TRBD2. The J segment lost 2 bases and the V segment lost 2 bases, leaving 6 bases of the junction unmatched. The CDR3 sequence is 16 residues long. The germline gives CDR1 MDHEN, CDR2 SYDVKM. The CDR3: CASSLRRLAYTDTQYF. CDR3 DNA: TGTGCCAGCAGTTTAAGGCGACTAGCGTACACAGATACGCAGTATTTT.

V usage is TRBV21-1 and J usage is TRBJ1-4; the table assigns TRBD1, which was not confirmed against the DNA. TRBV21-1 is classified as a pseudogene. The CDR3 runs 15 residues. CDR3 protein: CASSASGTGVEKLFF. DNA of the CDR3: TGTGCCAGCAGCGCCTCCGGGACAGGGGTGGAAAAACTGTTTTTT.

The chain employs TRBV3-1 (or the pseudogene TRBV3-2) and TRBJ2-1; possible D gene TRBD1, 6 bases. Trimming left V 4 bases short and J 7 bases short, with 14 bases between. The germline V gene has CDR1 LGHDT and CDR2 YNNKEL (reference sequence). This CDR3 is 14 amino acids long. The CDR3 is CASSPGHSPNEQFF. In DNA form, the CDR3 reads TGTGCCAGCAGCCCGGGACACTCACCGAATGAGCAGTTCTTC.

V is TRBV6-6 and J is TRBJ1-2; TRBD1 aligns across 10 bases. The CDR3 runs 13 residues. V lost 5 bases to trimming and J lost 8 bases; unmatched junction nucleotides: 5. Germline CDR1 and CDR2: MNHNY and SVGAGI (reference sequence). The CDR3: CASSGGTGEGYTF. CDR3 in DNA: TGTGCCAGCAGTGGGGGGACAGGGGAGGGCTACACCTTC.

This clone was seen only once. V usage is TRBV4-2 and J usage is TRBJ1-6; possibly TRBD1 for D (6 bases). Germline V gene lookup returns CDR1 LGHNA and CDR2 YNFKEQ. The CDR3 extends over 15 amino acids. The germline V and J ends were trimmed by 1 base and 16 bases, with 20 bases remaining between them. The CDR3 sequence is CASSQGHRADGPLHF. The CDR3 DNA follows: TGTGCCAGCAGCCAAGGTCACAGGGCCGACGGTCCACTCCACTTT.

The gene calls are TRBV7-9 and TRBJ1-4; D is unresolved. Trimming cost V 1 base and J 4 bases, with 13 bases left between them. Germline CDR1 reads SEHNR; CDR2 reads FQNEAQ (reference sequence). The CDR3 runs 16 residues. Here the CDR3 reads CASSLVVGSLNEKLFF. The CDR3 region has the DNA TGTGCCAGCAGCTTAGTCGTGGGCAGCCTTAATGAAAAACTGTTTTTT.

V gene TRBV28 combines with J gene TRBJ2-1; TRBD1 aligns across 7 bases. CDR3 length: 12 amino acids. Germline lookup yields CDR1 MDHEN and CDR2 SYDVKM. With V trimmed by 7 bases and J by 6 bases, 3 bases remained unmatched. The CDR3 region is CASTDRVNEQFF. The CDR3, as DNA: TGTGCCAGCACCGACAGGGTCAATGAGCAGTTCTTC.

This clone showed up just once. The V and J genes are TRBV5-1 and TRBJ2-1; tentative D call: TRBD2 (5 bases). CDR1 SGHRS and CDR2 YFSETQ come from the germline V gene. The V end was cut by 4 bases, the J end by 4 bases, with 15 bases between. The CDR3 contains 15 residues. The CDR3, as DNA: TGCGCCAGCAGCAACCGGGATACGTTTTACAATGAGCAGTTCTTC. Translated, it gives CASSNRDTFYNEQFF.

This sequence joins TRBV11-3 and TRBJ2-7; 7 bases map to TRBD2. CDR3 size: 15 residues. Unmatched junction bases numbered 7, after V lost 1 base and J lost 4 bases. The V gene's germline CDR1 is SGHNT and CDR2 YENEEA. Here the CDR3 reads CASSLGGSDGYEQYV. CDR3 coding DNA: TGTGCCAGCAGCTTAGGCGGGAGTGATGGATACGAGCAGTACGTC.

The chain recombines TRBV19 with TRBJ1-5; no firm D call. V dropped 2 bases and J dropped 3 bases, with 8 bases sitting between them. The germline CDR1 and CDR2 sequences are LNHDA and SQIVND (reference sequence). This CDR3 is built from 14 residues. CDR3 residues: CASSIRGYNQPQHF. In DNA form, the CDR3 reads TGTGCCAGTAGTATAAGAGGGTACAATCAGCCCCAGCATTTT.

In DNA form, the CDR3 reads TGTGCCAGTAGCTGGGGCCGGTCTAATCAGCCCCAGCATTTT. Amino acids: CASSWGRSNQPQHF. The chain combines TRBV19 with TRBJ1-5; perhaps TRBD1 as D (5 bases). Germline V CDR1 and CDR2: LNHDA, SQIVND (reference sequence). Between the trimmed V and J ends, which lost 6 bases and 4 bases, there was a span of 13 bases. The CDR3 runs to 14 residues.

The chain is built from TRBV9 and TRBJ2-2; the D is unclear. The CDR3 is made up of 13 amino acids. Germline CDR1 and CDR2: SGDLS and YYNGEE. Trimming removed 4 bases at V and 7 bases at J, with 11 bases between. In DNA form, the CDR3 reads TGTGCCAGCAGCCTACCGCCGGGCGGGGAGCTGTTTTTT. This gives the protein CASSLPPGGELFF.

The rearrangement joins TRBV28 to TRBJ1-2; 8 positions match TRBD1. The CDR3 loop spans 13 amino acids. With 2 bases clipped from V and 7 bases from J, the junction kept 3 bases outside the gene matches. Per germline, CDR1 MDHEN and CDR2 SYDVKM. The CDR3 loop is CASSLQGAVGYTF. CDR3 in DNA: TGTGCCAGCAGTTTACAGGGGGCTGTTGGCTACACCTTC.

The chain carries TRBV5-1 and TRBJ2-3; no firm D call. Germline loops: CDR1 SGHRS, CDR2 YFSETQ. The CDR3 has 14 amino acids. Trimming pared 4 bases from V and 0 bases from J, leaving 9 bases between. In nucleotides, the CDR3 is TGCGCCAGCAGCCTGGAGCGCAGCACAGATACGCAGTATTTT. Translating gives CASSLERSTDTQYF.